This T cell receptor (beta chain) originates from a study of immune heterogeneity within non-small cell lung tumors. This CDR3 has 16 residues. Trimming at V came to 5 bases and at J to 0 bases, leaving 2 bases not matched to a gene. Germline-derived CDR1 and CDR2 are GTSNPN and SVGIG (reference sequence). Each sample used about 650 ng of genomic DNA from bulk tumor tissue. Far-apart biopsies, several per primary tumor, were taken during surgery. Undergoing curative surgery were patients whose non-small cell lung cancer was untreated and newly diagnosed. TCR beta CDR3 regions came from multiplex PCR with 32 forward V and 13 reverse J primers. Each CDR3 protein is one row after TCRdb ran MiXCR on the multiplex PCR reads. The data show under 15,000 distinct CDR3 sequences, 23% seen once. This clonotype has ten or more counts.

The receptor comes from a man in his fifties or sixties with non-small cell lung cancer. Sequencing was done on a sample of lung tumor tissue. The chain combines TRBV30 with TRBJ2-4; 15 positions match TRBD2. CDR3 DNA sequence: TGTGCCTGGGGACTAGCGGGAGGGCTAGCCAAAAACATTCAGTACTTC. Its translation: CAWGLAGGLAKNIQYF.